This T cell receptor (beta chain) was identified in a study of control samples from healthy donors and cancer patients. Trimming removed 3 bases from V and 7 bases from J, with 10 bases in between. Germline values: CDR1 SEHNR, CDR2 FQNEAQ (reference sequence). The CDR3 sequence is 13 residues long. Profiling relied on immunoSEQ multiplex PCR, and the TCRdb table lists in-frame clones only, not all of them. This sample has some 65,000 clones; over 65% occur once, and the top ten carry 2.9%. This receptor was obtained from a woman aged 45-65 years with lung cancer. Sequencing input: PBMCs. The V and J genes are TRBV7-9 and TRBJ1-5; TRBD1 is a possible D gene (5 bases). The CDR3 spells CASSFPGFQPQHF. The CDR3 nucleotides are TGTGCCAGCAGCTTTCCAGGGTTCCAGCCCCAGCATTTT. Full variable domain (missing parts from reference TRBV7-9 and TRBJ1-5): DTGVSQNPRHKITKRGQNVTFRCDPISEHNRLYWYRQTLGQGPEFLTYFQNEAQLEKSRLLSDRFSAERPKGSFSTLEIQRTEQGDSAMYLCASSFPGFQPQHFGDGTRLSIL.